The entry below gives a single T cell receptor (beta chain) sequence along with its context. Other DNA sequences in the sample encode the same CDR3. It was CD45RO-negative cells, positively selected for CCR7, that made up naive CD8 cells, with terminally differentiated effector memory CD45RA+ cells excluded. The data were obtained in a study of shared clonotypes between healthy human individuals. Authors' data handling: For the immunoSEQ data, sequences were junction-only without quality scores, so filtering differed. Assay used: immunoSEQ multiplex PCR; TCRdb lists only in-frame clones, some missing. V and J calls and clone size are as listed in that table; D and trimming were resolved from the DNA. Of around 600,000 clones in the sample, nearly 98% were seen once. CDR3 length equals 14 residues. Germline lookup yields CDR1 SGDLS and CDR2 YYNGEE. V trimming: 0 bases; J trimming: 3 bases; junction bases outside the gene matches: 2.

The V and J genes are TRBV9 and TRBJ1-1; 7 positions match TRBD1. Sequenced sample: naive CD8+ T cells sorted from blood. The clonotype originates from a man under 40 in good health. CDR3 loop: CASSVGQGDTEAFF. The DNA for the CDR3 is TGTGCCAGCAGCGTAGGACAGGGCGACACTGAAGCTTTCTTT.